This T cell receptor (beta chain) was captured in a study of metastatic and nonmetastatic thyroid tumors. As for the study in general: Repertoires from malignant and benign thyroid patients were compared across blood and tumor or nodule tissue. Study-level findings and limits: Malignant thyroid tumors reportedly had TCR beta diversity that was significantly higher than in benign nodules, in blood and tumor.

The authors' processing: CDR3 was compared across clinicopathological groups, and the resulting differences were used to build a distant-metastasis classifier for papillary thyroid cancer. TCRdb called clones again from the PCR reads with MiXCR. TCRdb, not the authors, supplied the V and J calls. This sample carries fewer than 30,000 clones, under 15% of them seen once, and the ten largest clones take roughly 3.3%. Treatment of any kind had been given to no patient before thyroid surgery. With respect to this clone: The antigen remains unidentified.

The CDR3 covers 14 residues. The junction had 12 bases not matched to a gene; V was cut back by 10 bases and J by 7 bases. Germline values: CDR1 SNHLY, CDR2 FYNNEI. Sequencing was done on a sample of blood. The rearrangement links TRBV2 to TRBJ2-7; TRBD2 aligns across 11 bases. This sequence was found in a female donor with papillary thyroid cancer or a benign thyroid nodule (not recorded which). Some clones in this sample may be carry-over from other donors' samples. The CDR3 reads CATSGTSGSLEQYF. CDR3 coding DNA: TGTGCCACCTCCGGGACTAGCGGCTCTTTGGAGCAGTACTTC.